The rows below give T cell receptor beta chains drawn from one sample of a study of neurological immune-mediated disorders. TCRdb re-called the 5' RACE reads with MiXCR, one entry per CDR3 protein. The sample includes 70,000 to 90,000 distinct CDR3 sequences, about 5.6% of them seen just once. The sequencing input was PBMCs. Every receptor here comes from a woman aged 55-75 years with multiple sclerosis. Both conserved end residues are part of each CDR3. D genes are given only for firm matches. The size field reads once, few, many or a size class.

CDR3: CASSLEQIYEQYF; DNA: TGTGCCAGCAGTTTAGAACAGATCTACGAGCAGTACTTC; size: many; V: TRBV12-3/TRBV12-4; J: TRBJ2-7; D: NA
CDR3: CASSLRNRGLNYGYTF; DNA: TGCGCCAGCAGCTTGAGGAACAGGGGGTTAAACTATGGCTACACCTTC; size: many; V: TRBV5-1; J: TRBJ1-2; D: TRBD1
CDR3: CSASQDSATNEKLFF; DNA: TGCAGTGCTAGTCAGGACTCGGCAACTAATGAAAAACTGTTTTTT; size: many; V: TRBV20-1; J: TRBJ1-4; D: NA
CDR3: CASSLPASYEQYF; DNA: TGTGCCAGCAGTTTACCAGCCTCCTACGAGCAGTACTTC; size: many; V: TRBV28; J: TRBJ2-7; D: NA
CDR3: CSARPGVSTEAFF; DNA: TGCAGTGCTAGACCCGGGGTAAGCACTGAAGCTTTCTTT; size: many; V: TRBV20-1; J: TRBJ1-1; D: NA
CDR3: CASRPGTWTGQHQFF; DNA: TGCGCCAGCAGACCGGGGACCTGGACAGGGCAGCATCAGTTCTTC; size: many; V: TRBV5-1; J: TRBJ2-1; D: TRBD1
CDR3: CASSHGLAGGWTGELFF; DNA: TGTGCCAGCAGCCATGGACTAGCGGGGGGGTGGACCGGGGAGCTGTTTTTT; size: many; V: TRBV7-2; J: TRBJ2-2; D: TRBD2
CDR3: CASSLASSYNEQFF; DNA: TGTGCCAGCAGCTTAGCGAGCTCTTACAATGAGCAGTTCTTC; size: many; V: TRBV7-9; J: TRBJ2-1; D: NA
CDR3: CASREGESGREAFF; DNA: TGTGCCAGCAGGGAGGGGGAATCCGGGCGTGAAGCTTTCTTT; size: many; V: TRBV12-3/TRBV12-4; J: TRBJ1-1; D: NA
CDR3: CASSTLVDGSYEQYF; DNA: TGTGCCAGCAGTACTTTGGTTGACGGCTCCTACGAGCAGTACTTC; size: many; V: TRBV28; J: TRBJ2-7; D: NA